The 9 T cell receptor beta chains presented below share a single source sample, sequenced in a study of T-cell memory formation after mild COVID-19. TCRdb re-called the 5' RACE reads with MiXCR, one entry per CDR3 protein. The sample has about 250,000 distinct CDR3 sequences, 15% to 17% seen once; the top ten hold less than 2.5%. The sample comprised PBMCs or a T cell subset sorted from them (not recorded which). The receptors stem from an adult woman who had mild COVID-19 (a few samples of this study predate the infection). Cell type and time point are not known.

The rearrangement joins TRBV24-1 to TRBJ1-1; a weak D match, TRBD1 (6 bases). Germline V gene data show CDR1 as KGHDR and CDR2 as SFDVKD. CDR3 length: 14 amino acids. Trimming left V 0 bases short and J 11 bases short, with 15 bases between. The CDR3 loop reads CATSDLQSRGGAFF. DNA for the CDR3: TGTGCCACCAGTGATTTGCAAAGCAGGGGTGGGGCTTTCTTT.

This clonotype was counted a few times. The J gene is TRBJ2-1, the V gene TRBV7-3; D uncertain. CDR3 length: 13 residues. Between the trimmed V and J ends, which lost 5 bases and 9 bases, there was a span of 14 bases. Per the germline V gene, CDR1 is SGHTA and CDR2 is FQGTGA. The CDR3 protein is CASSVNPLTEQFF. In DNA form, the CDR3 reads TGTGCCAGCAGCGTAAATCCCCTTACTGAGCAGTTCTTC.

The chain carries TRBV29-1 and TRBJ2-7; TRBD1 matches 7 bases. With V trimmed by 7 bases and J by 3 bases, 6 bases remained unmatched. The CDR3 is 12 residues long. From germline, CDR1 is SQVTM and CDR2 ANQGSEA. CDR3 residues: CSAETGFYEQYF. In DNA, the CDR3 is TGCAGCGCCGAGACAGGGTTCTACGAGCAGTACTTC.

The chain links TRBV30 to TRBJ1-1; a possible D gene is TRBD1 (5 bases). Germline V lookup: CDR1 GTSNPN, CDR2 SVGIG (reference sequence). The CDR3 spans 14 residues. V lost 4 bases, J lost 1 base, and 13 bases lay in between. CDR3 DNA: TGTGCCTGGACTCCGGGACTGACGAACACTGAAGCTTTCTTT. Protein: CAWTPGLTNTEAFF.

This sequence joins TRBV10-3 and TRBJ2-7, with D perhaps assigned TRBD1 or TRBD2 (5 bases each). Germline loops: CDR1 ENHRY, CDR2 SYGVKD. Trimming removed 6 bases at V and 1 base at J, with 16 bases between. CDR3 length equals 15 residues. The DNA of the CDR3 is TGTGCCATCAGCCTCAGGGCTAGCTATTCCTACGAGCAGTACTTC. As protein: CAISLRASYSYEQYF.

There are a few counts of this clonotype. Germline is not matched at one junction end, which may reflect a read error. The chain is built from TRBV7-7 and TRBJ2-1; maybe TRBD1 (6 bases). CDR1 is SSHAT, CDR2 FNYEAQ, per germline (reference sequence). The CDR3 is made up of 16 amino acids. CDR3 nucleotides: TGTGCTAGCAGCCCAGCGCAGGGGATCCCCTACAATGAGCAGTTCTTC. Translated, it gives CASSPAQGIPYNEQFF.

This clonotype has a handful of counts. DNA of the CDR3: TGCGCCAGCAGCTTGGGGACGGGGAGTAGGTACGAGCAGTACTTC. Translating gives CASSLGTGSRYEQYF. The chain employs TRBV5-1 and TRBJ2-7; the D gene is possibly TRBD2 (5 bases). Looked up from germline, CDR1 is SGHRS and CDR2 is YFSETQ. Trimming cost V 0 bases and J 4 bases, with 14 bases left between them. CDR3 length: 15 amino acids.

V gene TRBV7-6 combines with J gene TRBJ1-4; D is undetermined. The CDR3 sequence is 15 residues long. Germline V gene sequence: CDR1 SGHVS, CDR2 FNYEAQ. Trimming left V 5 bases short and J 5 bases short, with 15 bases between. The CDR3 protein is CASSTRRAVNEKLFF. In DNA, the CDR3 is TGTGCCAGCAGCACCCGACGGGCTGTAAATGAAAAACTGTTTTTT.

The chain couples TRBV11-3 to TRBJ2-7; maybe TRBD1 (6 bases). CDR1 SGHNT and CDR2 YENEEA come from the germline V gene. The CDR3 loop spans 13 amino acids. Trimming cost V 1 base and J 6 bases, with 10 bases left between them. CDR3 DNA sequence: TGTGCCAGCAGCTTAGTAGGGGGAAGCGAGCAGTACTTC. Translation gives CASSLVGGSEQYF.